The 18 T cell receptor beta chains below all came from one sample that was sequenced in a study of blood T cell repertoires in COVID-19. Generated by immunoSEQ multiplex PCR, the TCRdb table keeps only in-frame clones and is missing some. This table holds 80,000 to 95,000 clones, 80% to 90% found once. The sequenced sample was peripheral blood. The receptors were sampled from a human donor in a cohort sampled during active COVID-19.

This rearrangement joins TRBV19 to TRBJ1-4, with 9 positions matching TRBD1. The trim removed 9 bases at V and 0 bases at J, leaving 5 bases unmatched. In germline, CDR1 is LNHDA, CDR2 SQIVND (reference sequence). The CDR3 totals 15 residues. The CDR3 coding sequence is TGTGCCAGCACCGACAGGGGGGCAACTAATGAAAAACTGTTTTTT. Translated, it gives CASTDRGATNEKLFF.

This sequence joins TRBV11-2 and TRBJ1-5, with unresolved D. This CDR3 comprises 14 residues. In germline, CDR1 is SGHAT, CDR2 FQNNGV. V was trimmed by 0 bases and J by 7 bases, leaving 10 bases between them. The CDR3 region has the DNA TGTGCCAGCAGCTTAGAGCCCGGGGAGCAGCCCCAGCATTTT. Encoded protein: CASSLEPGEQPQHF. Supplemented by reference TRBV11-2 and TRBJ1-5, the full variable domain reads EAGVAQSPRYKIIEKRQSVAFWCNPISGHATLYWYQQILGQGPKLLIQFQNNGVVDDSQLPKDRFSAERLKGVDSTLKIQPAKLEDSAVYLCASSLEPGEQPQHFGDGTRLSIL.

The chain employs TRBV11-2 and TRBJ1-5; 10 bases fit TRBD1. CDR3 length: 15 residues. Germline V gives CDR1 SGHAT, CDR2 FQNNGV. Unmatched junction bases numbered 6, after V lost 5 bases and J lost 5 bases. The CDR3 here is CASSPGTGADQPQHF. CDR3 bases: TGTGCCAGCAGCCCCGGGACAGGGGCTGATCAGCCCCAGCATTTT. Looking up the rest from reference TRBV11-2 and TRBJ1-5 gives the full variable domain: EAGVAQSPRYKIIEKRQSVAFWCNPISGHATLYWYQQILGQGPKLLIQFQNNGVVDDSQLPKDRFSAERLKGVDSTLKIQPAKLEDSAVYLCASSPGTGADQPQHFGDGTRLSIL.

This chain links TRBV11-3 with TRBJ2-2; D perhaps matches TRBD1 (6 bases). V was trimmed by 5 bases and J by 0 bases, leaving 16 bases between them. This CDR3 contains 17 residues. CDR1 SGHNT and CDR2 YENEEA come from the germline V gene. The CDR3 region has the DNA TGTGCCAGCAGCCGGAATTTTGGGGGCCCGAACACCGGGGAGCTGTTTTTT. This encodes CASSRNFGGPNTGELFF.

Here the CDR3 reads CASRREGTALYEQYF. The CDR3, as DNA: TGTGCCAGCAGGCGAGAAGGGACAGCACTCTACGAGCAGTACTTC. The chain carries TRBV7-9 and TRBJ2-7; TRBD1 agrees at 7 bases. CDR1 is SEHNR, CDR2 FQNEAQ, per germline (reference sequence). The ends lost 6 bases at V and 3 bases at J; junction bases unmatched: 11. The CDR3 covers 15 residues. The entire variable domain, with the rest obtained from reference TRBV7-9 and TRBJ2-7, is as follows: DTGVSQNPRHKITKRGQNVTFRCDPISEHNRLYWYRQTLGQGPEFLTYFQNEAQLEKSRLLSDRFSAERPKGSFSTLEIQRTEQGDSAMYLCASRREGTALYEQYFGPGTRLTVT.

The chain joins TRBV9 to TRBJ2-1; TRBD2 aligns across 9 bases. The junction had 6 bases not matched to a gene; V was cut back by 0 bases and J by 8 bases. The CDR3 covers 15 residues. Germline assignment: CDR1 SGDLS and CDR2 YYNGEE. The CDR3 DNA is TGTGCCAGCAGCGTAGGGGGGACTAGCTTGGATGAGCAGTTCTTC. It encodes CASSVGGTSLDEQFF.

This clone was recorded once. This chain links TRBV19 with TRBJ1-5, with D maybe TRBD1 (6 bases). V was clipped by 1 base and J by 4 bases, with 11 bases between them. The CDR3 sequence is 15 residues long. Germline lookup yields CDR1 LNHDA and CDR2 SQIVND (reference sequence). Here the CDR3 reads CASSIAARGNQPQHF. As DNA, the CDR3 is TGTGCCAGTAGTATAGCAGCGAGGGGGAATCAGCCCCAGCATTTT.

V is TRBV14 and J is TRBJ2-1; 8 nucleotides agree with TRBD1. V gave up 5 bases and J gave up 9 bases; unmatched junction bases: 9. The CDR3 length is 14 residues. Germline V gene sequence: CDR1 SGHDN, CDR2 FVKESK. In DNA, the CDR3 is TGTGCCAGCAGCTTTCAGGGGGCAAGGGGTGAGCAGTTCTTC. Translation: CASSFQGARGEQFF.

The J gene is TRBJ2-7, the V gene TRBV19; 7 nucleotides match TRBD1. Germline V gives CDR1 LNHDA, CDR2 SQIVND (reference sequence). V lost 5 bases to trimming and J lost 5 bases; unmatched junction nucleotides: 15. The CDR3 length is 16 residues. The CDR3 here is CASSPGTALQEDEQYF. DNA for the CDR3: TGTGCCAGTAGTCCCGGGACAGCCCTACAGGAGGACGAGCAGTACTTC. The whole variable domain, filled in from reference TRBV19 and TRBJ2-7, reads DGGITQSPKYLFRKEGQNVTLSCEQNLNHDAMYWYRQDPGQGLRLIYYSQIVNDFQKGDIAEGYSVSREKKESFPLTVTSAQKNPTAFYLCASSPGTALQEDEQYFGPGTRLTVT.

As for this clone: A much more abundant neighbour one base away suggests this may be a read error. This rearrangement joins TRBV3-1 (or the pseudogene TRBV3-2) to TRBJ1-2, with TRBD1 as a possible D gene (5 bases). This CDR3 spans 12 amino acids. Germline V CDR1 and CDR2: LGHDT, YNNKEL (reference sequence). Trimming took 6 bases from V and 4 from J, leaving 9 bases between them. CDR3 DNA: TGTGCCAGCAGTCCCGACAGCTATGGCTACACCTTC. Protein product: CASSPDSYGYTF.

The V and J genes are TRBV6-5 and TRBJ2-5; no definite D call. This CDR3 is 11 amino acids long. V was clipped by 5 bases and J by 9 bases, with 10 bases between them. The V gene's germline CDR1 is MNHEY and CDR2 SVGAGI. This chain's CDR3 is CASSHNLAQYF. The CDR3 DNA is TGTGCCAGCAGTCATAACTTGGCCCAGTACTTC.

The chain is built from TRBV7-3 and TRBJ2-1; the match to TRBD2 covers 10 bases. Unmatched junction bases numbered 8, after V lost 6 bases and J lost 9 bases. The CDR3 consists of 14 residues. Germline CDR1 SGHTA, CDR2 FQGTGA. The DNA of the CDR3 is TGTGCCAGCAGGGCTAGCGGGGGCCTCGGTGAGCAGTTCTTC. Protein: CASRASGGLGEQFF.

This clone was recorded only once. This chain joins TRBV2 and TRBJ2-2, with D possibly matching TRBD1 (5 bases). Germline assignment: CDR1 SNHLY and CDR2 FYNNEI. The CDR3 is made up of 13 amino acids. With 8 bases removed from V and 1 base from J, the gap between germline ends came to 8 bases. Here the CDR3 reads CASVGQNTGELFF. CDR3 nucleotides: TGTGCCAGCGTTGGACAGAACACCGGGGAGCTGTTTTTT.

This clone was observed a single time. The chain is built from TRBV29-1 and TRBJ2-5; D possibly corresponds to TRBD2 (6 bases). The CDR3 consists of 12 residues. Trimming took off 6 bases at V and 1 base at J, with 9 bases between the two ends. Looked up from germline, CDR1 is SQVTM and CDR2 is ANQGSEA. Here the CDR3 DNA reads TGCAGCGTGGGCGGGGCCCAAGAGACCCAGTACTTC. The encoded protein is CSVGGAQETQYF.

This clone was observed a single time. Other DNA sequences in this specimen translate into the identical CDR3. CDR3 sequence: CASSPSSGYIQYF. CDR3 coding DNA: TGTGCCAGCTCACCCAGCAGCGGATACATTCAGTACTTC. The J gene is TRBJ2-4, the V gene TRBV18; perhaps TRBD2 as D (5 bases). The CDR3 length is 13 residues. Trimming left V 3 bases short and J 8 bases short, with 11 bases between. The germline gives CDR1 KGHSH, CDR2 LQKENI.

J is TRBJ2-2 and V is TRBV28; no firm D call. The CDR3 extends over 12 amino acids. The V end lost 5 bases, the J end lost 5 bases, and 6 bases lay between the germline ends. Germline V gene data show CDR1 as MDHEN and CDR2 as SYDVKM. The CDR3 region has the DNA TGTGCCAGCAGTCCGCGTACCGGGGAGCTGTTTTTT. This gives the protein CASSPRTGELFF. Complete variable domain (other parts from reference TRBV28 and TRBJ2-2): DVKVTQSSRYLVKRTGEKVFLECVQDMDHENMFWYRQDPGLGLRLIYFSYDVKMKEKGDIPEGYSVSREKKERFSLILESASTNQTSMYLCASSPRTGELFFGEGSRLTVL.

The rearrangement uses TRBV6-5 and TRBJ1-1, with 8 bases fitting TRBD1. The CDR3 is 14 residues long. The germline CDR1 and CDR2 sequences are MNHEY and SVGAGI. Losses at the gene ends were 0 bases for V and 5 bases for J; bases not matched to a gene: 2. This chain's CDR3 is CASSYSTGETEAFF. CDR3 coding DNA: TGTGCCAGCAGTTACTCGACAGGGGAGACTGAAGCTTTCTTT.

The chain has TRBV27 and TRBJ1-6; maybe TRBD1 (5 bases). The CDR3 spans 17 residues. V was cut by 5 bases and J by 5 bases, with 19 bases left in between. Germline V gene data show CDR1 as MNHEY and CDR2 as SMNVEV (reference sequence). The CDR3: CASSGRGSAAHNSPLHF. The CDR3 bases are TGTGCCAGCAGTGGGCGGGGCAGCGCGGCGCATAATTCACCCCTCCACTTT.